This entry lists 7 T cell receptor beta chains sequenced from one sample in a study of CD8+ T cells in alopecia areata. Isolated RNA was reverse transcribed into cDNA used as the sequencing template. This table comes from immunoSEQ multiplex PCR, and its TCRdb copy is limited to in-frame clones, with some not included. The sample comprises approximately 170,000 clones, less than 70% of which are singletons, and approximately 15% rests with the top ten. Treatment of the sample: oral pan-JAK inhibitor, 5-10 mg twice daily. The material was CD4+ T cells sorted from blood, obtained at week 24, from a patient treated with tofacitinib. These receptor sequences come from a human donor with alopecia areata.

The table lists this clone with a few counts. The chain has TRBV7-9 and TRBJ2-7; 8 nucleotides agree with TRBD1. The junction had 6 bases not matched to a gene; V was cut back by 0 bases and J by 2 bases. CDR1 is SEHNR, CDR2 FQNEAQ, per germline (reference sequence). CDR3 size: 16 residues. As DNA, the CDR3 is TGTGCCAGCAGCTTAGCCGGGACAGGAAGTACCTACGAGCAGTACTTC. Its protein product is CASSLAGTGSTYEQYF.

The CDR3 protein is CSVDQGRSTEAFF. The CDR3 DNA reads TGCAGCGTTGATCAGGGGCGGAGTACTGAAGCTTTCTTT. V gene TRBV29-1 combines with J gene TRBJ1-1; D is possibly TRBD1 (6 bases). CDR1 SQVTM and CDR2 ANQGSEA come from the germline V gene. This CDR3 is 13 amino acids long. The V end lost 3 bases, the J end lost 5 bases, and 13 bases lay between the germline ends.

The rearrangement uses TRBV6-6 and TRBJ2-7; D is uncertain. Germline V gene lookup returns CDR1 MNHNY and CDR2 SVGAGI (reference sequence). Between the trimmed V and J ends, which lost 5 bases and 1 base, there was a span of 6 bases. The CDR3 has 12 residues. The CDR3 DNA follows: TGTGCCAGCAGTCCCGGGTCCTACGAGCAGTACTTC. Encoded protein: CASSPGSYEQYF.

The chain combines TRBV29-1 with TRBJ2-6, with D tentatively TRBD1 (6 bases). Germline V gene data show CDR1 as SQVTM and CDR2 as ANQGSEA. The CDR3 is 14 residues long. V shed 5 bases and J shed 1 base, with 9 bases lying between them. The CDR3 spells CSVFTGSGANVLTF. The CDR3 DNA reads TGCAGCGTTTTCACAGGGTCTGGGGCCAACGTCCTGACTTTC.

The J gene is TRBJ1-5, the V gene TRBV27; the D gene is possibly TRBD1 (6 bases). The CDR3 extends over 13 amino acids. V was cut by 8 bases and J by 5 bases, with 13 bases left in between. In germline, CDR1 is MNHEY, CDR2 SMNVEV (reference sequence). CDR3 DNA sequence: TGTGCCAGCGGGGGGCCGAGGGATCAGCCCCAGCATTTT. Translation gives CASGGPRDQPQHF.

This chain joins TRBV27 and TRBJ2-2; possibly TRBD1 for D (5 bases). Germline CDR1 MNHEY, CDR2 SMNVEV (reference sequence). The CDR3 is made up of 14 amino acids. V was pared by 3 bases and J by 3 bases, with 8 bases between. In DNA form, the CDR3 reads TGTGCCAGCAGTTTTGGGGCAGACACCGGGGAGCTGTTTTTT. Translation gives CASSFGADTGELFF.

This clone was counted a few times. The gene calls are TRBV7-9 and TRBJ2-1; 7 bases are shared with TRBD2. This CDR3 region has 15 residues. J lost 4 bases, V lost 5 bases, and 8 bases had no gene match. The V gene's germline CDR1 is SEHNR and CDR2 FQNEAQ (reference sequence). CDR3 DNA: TGTGCCAGCAGCGACCTAGCGGAACATTACAATGAGCAGTTCTTC. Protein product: CASSDLAEHYNEQFF.